This T cell receptor beta chain comes out of a study of T-cell memory formation after mild COVID-19. Study-level information: Each donor largely had its own TCR clusters.

A single record per CDR3 protein comes from TCRdb applying MiXCR to the 5' RACE reads. The table lists about 260,000 distinct CDR3 sequences, approximately 8% of them singletons. CDR3 length: 15 residues. V was cut by 0 bases and J by 3 bases, with 15 bases left in between. CDR1 DFQATT and CDR2 SNEGSKA come from the germline V gene (reference sequence). This clonotype showed up just a few times. Sequencing was carried out using PBMCs or a T cell subset sorted from them (not recorded which). The clonotype was recovered from a man aged 18 to 29 who had mild COVID-19 (a few samples of this study predate the infection). Cell type and time point are not known. V is TRBV20-1 and J is TRBJ2-7; D may be TRBD1 (6 bases). The CDR3 nucleotides are TGCAGTGCTAGAGATCTTGTGGCAGGGGTCTACGAGCAGTACTTC. It is translated as CSARDLVAGVYEQYF.